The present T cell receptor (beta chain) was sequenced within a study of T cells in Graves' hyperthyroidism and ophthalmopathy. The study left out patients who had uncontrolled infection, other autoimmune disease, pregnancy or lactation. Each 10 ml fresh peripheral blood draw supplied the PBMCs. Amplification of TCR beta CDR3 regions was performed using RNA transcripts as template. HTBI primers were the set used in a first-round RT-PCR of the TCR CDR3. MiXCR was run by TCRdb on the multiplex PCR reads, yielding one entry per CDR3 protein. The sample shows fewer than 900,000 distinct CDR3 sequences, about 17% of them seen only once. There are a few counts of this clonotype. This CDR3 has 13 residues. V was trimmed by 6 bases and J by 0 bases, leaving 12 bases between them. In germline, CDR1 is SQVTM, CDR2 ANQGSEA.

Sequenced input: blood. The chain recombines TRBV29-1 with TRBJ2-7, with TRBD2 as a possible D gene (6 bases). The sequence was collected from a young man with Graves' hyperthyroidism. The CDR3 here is CSVTSRSSYEQYF. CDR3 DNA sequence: TGCAGCGTCACTAGCCGGAGCTCCTACGAGCAGTACTTC.